This T cell receptor (beta chain) comes out of a study of post-analysis software for immune sequencing data. Overall study findings and caveats: Elevated frequency relative to controls characterized four or five TRBV segments in patients, TRBV5-6, TRBV5-1 and TRBV20-1 among them. Patients with multiple sclerosis recorded significantly lower normalized Chao1 diversity than controls, the study found. By F measure, strong co-clustering occurred among samples prepared in the same batch.

cDNA libraries for TCR beta contained unique molecular identifiers. One entry per CDR3 protein results from TCRdb running MiXCR on the PCR reads. The sample consists of about 540,000 distinct CDR3 sequences, 34% of them appearing once. This CDR3 contains 15 residues. Germline assignment: CDR1 MNHNS and CDR2 SASEGT. Between the trimmed V and J ends, which lost 4 bases and 7 bases, there was a span of 14 bases. This clonotype showed up just a few times. Antigen specificity is unknown. Sequencing input: blood. This TCR derives from a girl younger than 18 with multiple sclerosis. This chain connects TRBV6-1 to TRBJ1-6; D gene ambiguous. CDR3 in DNA: TGTGCCAGCAGTGTCAACATGGCGGTAAATTCACCCCTCCACTTT. Protein product: CASSVNMAVNSPLHF.